A single T cell receptor (beta chain) is shown here with its context. Its antigen is unknown. The source of the sample is a study of blood T cells in healthy people across ages. Whole-study findings and limits: For the donors, CMV status was unknown and possibly confounded expanded clonotype changes.

The authors ran a second PCR of 7 to 11 cycles using a sample-barcoded 5' primer and a J-beta primer mix. TCRdb redid the calling of the 5' RACE reads with MiXCR, one entry per CDR3 protein. The repertoire holds about 650,000 distinct CDR3 sequences, with under 65% as singletons. The V and J ends lost 3 bases and 9 bases, in that order; junction bases with no gene match: 7. This CDR3 comprises 13 residues. Per germline, CDR1 SGDLS and CDR2 YYNGEE. Per-sample PBMC isolation yielded at least 7 million cells. The sample taken for sequencing was blood. The chain has TRBV9 and TRBJ1-2; TRBD1 aligns across 8 bases. The clonotype comes from an elderly woman in good health. CDR3 residues: CASSAGTGGRYTF. CDR3 coding DNA: TGTGCCAGCAGCGCAGGGACAGGAGGACGCTACACCTTC.